This T cell receptor (beta chain) derives from a study of shared clonotypes between healthy human individuals. Study-wide points: Depth of sequencing was expected to influence donor clonotype sharing. Naive subsets, compared against memory subsets, generally had larger estimated richness values.

This clone was detected many times. Antigen unknown. The CDR3 loop spans 11 amino acids. The V gene's germline CDR1 is SGHRS and CDR2 YFSETQ. Trimming removed 5 bases from V and 6 bases from J, with 6 bases in between. Produced via immunoSEQ multiplex PCR; TCRdb's table is partial and in-frame only. The sample yields about 730,000 clones, 55% to 75% seen once. This receptor was obtained from a young woman in good health. Material: memory CD4+ T cells sorted from blood. The subset here: CD45RA-negative fraction. V and J are TRBV5-1 and TRBJ2-1; D remains unclear. CDR3 in DNA: TGCGCCAGCAGACAGAGCAATGAGCAGTTCTTC. The encoded protein is CASRQSNEQFF.